This T cell receptor beta chain was captured by sequencing in a study of blood T cell repertoires in COVID-19. Germline CDR1 SGHNT, CDR2 YENEEA. This CDR3 has 16 amino acids. Trimming at V came to 4 bases and at J to 2 bases, leaving 3 bases not matched to a gene. Original analysis: Reference gene primers were amplified, and this amplification served to estimate nucleated cell counts. TCRdb keeps only in-frame clones here, not all; method: immunoSEQ multiplex PCR. That table furnishes V, J and clone size, whereas the DNA furnished D and trimming. The data show 60,000 to 80,000 clones, with 84% seen just once and more than 8% held by the top ten.

This chain connects TRBV11-3 to TRBJ2-6; 9 bases line up with TRBD1. The sequenced material came from peripheral blood. The source is a man aged 45-65 years with active COVID-19. CDR3 DNA sequence: TGTGCCAGCAGCTCCGGGACAGGGCCTGGGGCCAACGTCCTGACTTTC. Residues: CASSSGTGPGANVLTF.